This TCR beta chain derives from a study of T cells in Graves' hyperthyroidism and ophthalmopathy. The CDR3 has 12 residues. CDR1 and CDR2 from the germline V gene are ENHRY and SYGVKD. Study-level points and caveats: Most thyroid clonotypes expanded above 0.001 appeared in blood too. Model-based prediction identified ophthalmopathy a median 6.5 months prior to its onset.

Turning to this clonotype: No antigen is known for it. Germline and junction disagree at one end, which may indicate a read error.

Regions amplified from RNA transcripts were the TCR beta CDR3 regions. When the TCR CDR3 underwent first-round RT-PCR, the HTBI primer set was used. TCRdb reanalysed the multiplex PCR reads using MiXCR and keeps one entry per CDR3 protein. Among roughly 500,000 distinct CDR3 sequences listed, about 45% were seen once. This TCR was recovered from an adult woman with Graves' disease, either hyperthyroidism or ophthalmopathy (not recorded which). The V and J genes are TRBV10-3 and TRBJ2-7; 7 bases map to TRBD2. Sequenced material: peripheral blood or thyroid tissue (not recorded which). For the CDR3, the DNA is TGTGCCAGCAGTTCCCGGACTAGCGAGCAGTACTTC. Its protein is CASSSRTSEQYF.